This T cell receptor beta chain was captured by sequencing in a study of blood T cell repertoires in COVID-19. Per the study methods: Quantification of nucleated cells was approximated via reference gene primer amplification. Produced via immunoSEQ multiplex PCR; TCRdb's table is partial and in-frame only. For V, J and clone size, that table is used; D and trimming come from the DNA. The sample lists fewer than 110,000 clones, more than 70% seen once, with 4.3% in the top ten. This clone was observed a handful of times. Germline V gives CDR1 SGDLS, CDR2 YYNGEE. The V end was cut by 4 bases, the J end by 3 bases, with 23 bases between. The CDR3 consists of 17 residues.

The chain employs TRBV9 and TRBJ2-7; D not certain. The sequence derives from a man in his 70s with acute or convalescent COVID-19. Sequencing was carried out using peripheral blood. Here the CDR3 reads CASSPYGRTELLYEQYF. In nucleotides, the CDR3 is TGTGCCAGCAGCCCCTATGGCCGAACAGAGTTACTCTACGAGCAGTACTTC. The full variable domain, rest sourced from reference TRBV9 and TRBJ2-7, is DSGVTQTPKHLITATGQRVTLRCSPRSGDLSVYWYQQSLDQGLQFLIQYYNGEERAKGNILERFSAQQFPDLHSELNLSSLELGDSALYFCASSPYGRTELLYEQYFGPGTRLTVT.